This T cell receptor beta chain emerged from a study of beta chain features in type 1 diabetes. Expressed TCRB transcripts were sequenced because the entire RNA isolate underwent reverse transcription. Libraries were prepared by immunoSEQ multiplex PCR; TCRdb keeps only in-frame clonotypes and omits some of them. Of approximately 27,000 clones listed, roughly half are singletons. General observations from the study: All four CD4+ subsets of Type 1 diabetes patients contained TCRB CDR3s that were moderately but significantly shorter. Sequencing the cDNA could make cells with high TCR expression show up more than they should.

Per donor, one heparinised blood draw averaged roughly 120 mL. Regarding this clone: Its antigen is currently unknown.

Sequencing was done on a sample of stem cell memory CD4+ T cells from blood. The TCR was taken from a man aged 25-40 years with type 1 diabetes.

CDR3 sequence reads: CSVEGTLNTEAFF. CDR3 DNA: TGCAGCGTTGAGGGCACTCTAAACACTGAAGCTTTCTTT. This chain joins TRBV29-1 and TRBJ1-1; D is undetermined. V dropped 3 bases and J dropped 2 bases, with 10 bases sitting between them. This CDR3 comprises 13 residues. CDR1 and CDR2 from the germline V gene are SQVTM and ANQGSEA.